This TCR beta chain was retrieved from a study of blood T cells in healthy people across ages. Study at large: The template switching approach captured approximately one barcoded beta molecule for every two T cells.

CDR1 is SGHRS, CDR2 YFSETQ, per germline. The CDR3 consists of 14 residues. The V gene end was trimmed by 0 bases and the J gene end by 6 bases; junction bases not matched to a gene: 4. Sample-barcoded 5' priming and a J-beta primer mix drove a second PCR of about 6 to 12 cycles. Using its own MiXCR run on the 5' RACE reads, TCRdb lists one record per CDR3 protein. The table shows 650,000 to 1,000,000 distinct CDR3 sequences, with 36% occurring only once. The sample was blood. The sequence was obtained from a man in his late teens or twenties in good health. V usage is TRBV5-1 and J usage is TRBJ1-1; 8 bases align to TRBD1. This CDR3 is CASSLAGQGSEAFF. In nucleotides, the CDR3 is TGCGCCAGCAGCTTGGCAGGACAGGGCTCTGAAGCTTTCTTT.